This TCR beta chain was observed in a study of T-cell reconstitution after alpha-beta-depleted transplantation in children. Ten or more counts support this clonotype. The germline V gene has CDR1 LGHDT and CDR2 YNNKEL (reference sequence). This CDR3 comprises 16 residues. V shed 5 bases and J 4 bases; nucleotides not matched to a gene: 9. Unique molecular identifiers were incorporated into the prepared TCRbeta library. TCRdb recomputed calls from the PCR reads with MiXCR, one row per CDR3 protein. The sample has some 490,000 distinct CDR3 sequences; roughly an eighth are singletons. Sequenced material: PBMCs from the stem cell graft donor, taken from the stem cell graft. The sequence was collected from a human donor who donated a stem cell graft to a child with combined immunodeficiency. The chain recombines TRBV3-1 with TRBJ2-1, with 9 bases lining up with TRBD1. CDR3 DNA: TGTGCCAGCAGCTTCCGGGGGACAGGGATTTACAATGAGCAGTTCTTC. Residues: CASSFRGTGIYNEQFF.